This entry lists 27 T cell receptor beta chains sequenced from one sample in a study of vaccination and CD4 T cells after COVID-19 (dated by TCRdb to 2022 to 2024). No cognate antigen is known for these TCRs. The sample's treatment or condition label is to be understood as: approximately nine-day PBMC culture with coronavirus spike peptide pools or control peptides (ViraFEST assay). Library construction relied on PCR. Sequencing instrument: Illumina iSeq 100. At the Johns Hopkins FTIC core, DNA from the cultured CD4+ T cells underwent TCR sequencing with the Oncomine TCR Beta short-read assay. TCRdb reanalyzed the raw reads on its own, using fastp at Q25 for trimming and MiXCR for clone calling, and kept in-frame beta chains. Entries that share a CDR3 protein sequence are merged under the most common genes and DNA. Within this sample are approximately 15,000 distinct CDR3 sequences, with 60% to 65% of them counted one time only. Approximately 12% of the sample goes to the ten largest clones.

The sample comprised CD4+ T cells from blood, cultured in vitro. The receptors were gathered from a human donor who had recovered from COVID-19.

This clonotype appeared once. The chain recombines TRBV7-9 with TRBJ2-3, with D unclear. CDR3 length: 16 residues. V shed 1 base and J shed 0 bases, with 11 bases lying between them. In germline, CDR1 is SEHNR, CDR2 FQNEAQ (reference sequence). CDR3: CASSLVGQASTDTQYF. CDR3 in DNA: TGTGCCAGCAGCTTAGTAGGGCAGGCAAGCACAGATACGCAGTATTTT.

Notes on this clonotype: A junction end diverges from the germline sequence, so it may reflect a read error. Here the CDR3 reads CAISVRLLSWEQYF. The CDR3 nucleotides read TGTGCCATCAGTGTAAGGCTTCTTTCCTGGGAGCAGTACTTC. This chain joins TRBV6-1 and TRBJ2-7; D not certain. There are 14 residues in the CDR3. Germline lookup yields CDR1 MNHNS and CDR2 SASEGT.

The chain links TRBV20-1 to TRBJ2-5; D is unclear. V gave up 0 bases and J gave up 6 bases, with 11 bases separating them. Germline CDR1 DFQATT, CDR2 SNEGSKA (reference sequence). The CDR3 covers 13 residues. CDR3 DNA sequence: TGCAGTGCTAGAGATCCTAGGATGCAGACCCAGTACTTC. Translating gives CSARDPRMQTQYF.

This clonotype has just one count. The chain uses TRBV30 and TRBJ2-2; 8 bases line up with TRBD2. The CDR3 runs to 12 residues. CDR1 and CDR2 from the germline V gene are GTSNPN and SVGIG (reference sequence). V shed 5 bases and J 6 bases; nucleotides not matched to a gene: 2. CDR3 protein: CAWVREAGELFF. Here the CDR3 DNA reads TGTGCCTGGGTGCGGGAGGCCGGGGAGCTGTTTTTT. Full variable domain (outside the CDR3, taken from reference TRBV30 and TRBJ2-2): SQTIHQWPATLVQPVGSPLSLECTVEGTSNPNLYWYRQAAGRGLQLLFYSVGIGQISSEVPQNLSASRPQDRQFILSSKKLLLSDSGFYLCAWVREAGELFFGEGSRLTVL.

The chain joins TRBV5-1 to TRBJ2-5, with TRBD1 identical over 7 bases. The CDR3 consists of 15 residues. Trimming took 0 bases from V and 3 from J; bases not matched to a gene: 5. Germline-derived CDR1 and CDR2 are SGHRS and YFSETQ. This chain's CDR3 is CASSLALQGKETQYF. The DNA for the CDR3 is TGCGCCAGCAGCTTGGCGCTACAGGGGAAAGAGACCCAGTACTTC.

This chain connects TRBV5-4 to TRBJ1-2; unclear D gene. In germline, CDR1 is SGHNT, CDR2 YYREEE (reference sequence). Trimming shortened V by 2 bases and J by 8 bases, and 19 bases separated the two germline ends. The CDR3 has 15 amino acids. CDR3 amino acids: CASSLDSGVTSGYTF. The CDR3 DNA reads TGTGCCAGCAGCTTAGACTCCGGGGTCACTTCGGGCTACACCTTC. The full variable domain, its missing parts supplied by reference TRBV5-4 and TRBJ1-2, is ETGVTQSPTHLIKTRGQQVTLRCSSQSGHNTVSWYQQALGQGPQFIFQYYREEENGRGNFPPRFSGLQFPNYSSELNVNALELDDSALYLCASSLDSGVTSGYTFGSGTRLTVV.

The CDR3 loop is CSARDVGRAASNQPQHF. In DNA form, the CDR3 reads TGCAGTGCTAGAGATGTGGGCAGGGCGGCTAGCAATCAGCCCCAGCATTTT. The chain links TRBV20-1 to TRBJ1-5; a weak D match, TRBD1 (5 bases). Germline V gene sequence: CDR1 DFQATT, CDR2 SNEGSKA (reference sequence). There are 17 residues in the CDR3. The V end lost 0 bases, the J end lost 0 bases, and 15 bases lay between the germline ends.

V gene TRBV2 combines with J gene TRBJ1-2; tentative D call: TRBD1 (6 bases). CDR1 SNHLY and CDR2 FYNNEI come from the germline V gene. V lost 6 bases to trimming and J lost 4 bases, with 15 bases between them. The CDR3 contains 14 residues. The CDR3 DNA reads TGTGCCAGCAGCCCCAGGCAGGGGTCCTATGGCTACACCTTC. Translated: CASSPRQGSYGYTF.

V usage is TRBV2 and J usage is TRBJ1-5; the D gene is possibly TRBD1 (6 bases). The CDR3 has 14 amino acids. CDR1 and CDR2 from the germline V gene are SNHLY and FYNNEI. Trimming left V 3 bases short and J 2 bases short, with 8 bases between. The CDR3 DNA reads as TGTGCCAGCAGTGATAGACAGGGCAATCAGCCCCAGCATTTT. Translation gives CASSDRQGNQPQHF.

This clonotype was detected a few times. The CDR3 region has the DNA TGTGCCAGCAGGGGGGGACAAGAGATTTACGAGCAGTACTTC. It is translated as CASRGGQEIYEQYF. V and J are TRBV6-1 and TRBJ2-7; D may match TRBD1 or TRBD2 (6 bases each). The CDR3 loop spans 14 amino acids. Germline CDR1 reads MNHNS; CDR2 reads SASEGT. Trimming took off 6 bases at V and 4 bases at J, with 16 bases between the two ends.

The CDR3 sequence: CASSRGAVGWSGPYEQYF. The CDR3, as DNA: TGTGCCAGCAGCCGAGGGGCTGTGGGATGGAGCGGCCCCTACGAGCAGTACTTC. The chain carries TRBV14 and TRBJ2-7, with D perhaps TRBD1 or TRBD2 (5 bases each). The CDR3 consists of 18 residues. The V end lost 4 bases, the J end lost 2 bases, and 24 bases lay between the germline ends. CDR1 is SGHDN, CDR2 FVKESK, per germline.

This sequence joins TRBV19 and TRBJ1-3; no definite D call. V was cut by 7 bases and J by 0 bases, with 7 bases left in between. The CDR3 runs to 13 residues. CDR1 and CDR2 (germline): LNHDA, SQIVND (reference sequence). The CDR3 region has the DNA TGTGCCAGTAAGGACCTCTCTGGAAACACCATATATTTT. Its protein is CASKDLSGNTIYF.

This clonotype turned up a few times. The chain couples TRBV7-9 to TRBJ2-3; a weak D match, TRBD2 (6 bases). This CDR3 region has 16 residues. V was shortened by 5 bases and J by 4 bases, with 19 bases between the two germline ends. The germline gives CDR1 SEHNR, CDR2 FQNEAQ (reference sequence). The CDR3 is CASSPRDSSGADTQYF. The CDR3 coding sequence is TGTGCCAGCAGCCCGCGGGACTCCAGTGGTGCAGATACGCAGTATTTT.

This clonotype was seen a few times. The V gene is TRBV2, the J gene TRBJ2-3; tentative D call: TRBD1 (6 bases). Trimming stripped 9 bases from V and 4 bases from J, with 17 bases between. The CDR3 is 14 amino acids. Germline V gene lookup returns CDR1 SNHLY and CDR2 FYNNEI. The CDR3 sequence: CASSGTPGADTQYF. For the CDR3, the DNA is TGTGCCAGTTCCGGGACACCAGGGGCAGATACGCAGTATTTT.

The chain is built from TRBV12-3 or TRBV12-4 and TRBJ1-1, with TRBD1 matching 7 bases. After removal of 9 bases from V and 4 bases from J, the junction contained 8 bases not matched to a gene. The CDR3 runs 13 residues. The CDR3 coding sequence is TGTGCCAGTTGGGAACAGGGGAGCACTGAAGCTTTCTTT. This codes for CASWEQGSTEAFF.

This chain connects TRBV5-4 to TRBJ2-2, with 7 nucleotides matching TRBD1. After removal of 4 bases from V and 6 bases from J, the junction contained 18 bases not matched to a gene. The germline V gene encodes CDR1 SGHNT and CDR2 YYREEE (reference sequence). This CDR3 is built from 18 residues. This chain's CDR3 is CASSPVTIGGQRAGELFF. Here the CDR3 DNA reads TGTGCCAGCAGCCCCGTAACGATAGGGGGCCAGAGGGCCGGGGAGCTGTTTTTT.

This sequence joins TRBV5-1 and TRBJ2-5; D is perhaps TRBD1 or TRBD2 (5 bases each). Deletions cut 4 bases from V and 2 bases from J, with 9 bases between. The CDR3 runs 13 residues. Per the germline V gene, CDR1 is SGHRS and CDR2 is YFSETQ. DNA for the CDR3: TGCGCCAGCAGCGGGGGACCACAAGAGACCCAGTACTTC. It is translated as CASSGGPQETQYF.

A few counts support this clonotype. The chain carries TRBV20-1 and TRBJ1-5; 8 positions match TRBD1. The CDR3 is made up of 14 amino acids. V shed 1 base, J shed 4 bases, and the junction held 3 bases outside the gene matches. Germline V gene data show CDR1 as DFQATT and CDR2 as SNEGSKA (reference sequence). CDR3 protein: CSARGRTGNQPQHF. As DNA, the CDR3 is TGCAGTGCTAGAGGGAGGACAGGGAATCAGCCCCAGCATTTT.

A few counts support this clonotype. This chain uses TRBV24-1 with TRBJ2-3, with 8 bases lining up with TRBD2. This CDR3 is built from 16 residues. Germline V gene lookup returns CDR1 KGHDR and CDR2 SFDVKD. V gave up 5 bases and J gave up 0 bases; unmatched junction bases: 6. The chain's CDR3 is CATSAMAGGSTDTQYF. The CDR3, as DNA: TGTGCCACCAGTGCTATGGCGGGAGGAAGCACAGATACGCAGTATTTT.

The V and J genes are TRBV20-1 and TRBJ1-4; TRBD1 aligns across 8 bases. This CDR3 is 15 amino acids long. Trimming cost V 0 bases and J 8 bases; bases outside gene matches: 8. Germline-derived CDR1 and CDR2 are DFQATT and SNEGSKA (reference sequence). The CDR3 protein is CSARDFGQGGEKLFF. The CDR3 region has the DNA TGCAGTGCTAGAGACTTCGGACAGGGAGGCGAAAAACTGTTTTTT.

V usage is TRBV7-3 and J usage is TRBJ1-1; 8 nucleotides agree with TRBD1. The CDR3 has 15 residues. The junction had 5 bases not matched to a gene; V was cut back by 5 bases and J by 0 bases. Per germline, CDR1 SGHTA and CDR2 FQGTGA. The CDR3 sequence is CASSGNRGMNTEAFF. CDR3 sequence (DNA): TGTGCCAGCAGCGGAAACAGGGGGATGAACACTGAAGCTTTCTTT.

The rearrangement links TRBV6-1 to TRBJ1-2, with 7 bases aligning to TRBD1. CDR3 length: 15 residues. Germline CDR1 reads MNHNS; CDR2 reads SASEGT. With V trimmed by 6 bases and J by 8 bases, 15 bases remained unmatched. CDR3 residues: CASSPDKTGWEGYTF. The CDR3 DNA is TGTGCCAGCAGCCCCGATAAGACAGGGTGGGAAGGCTACACCTTC.

This CDR3 is CASTRADTQYF. CDR3 DNA: TGTGCCAGCACCAGAGCAGATACGCAGTATTTT. V and J are TRBV6-1 and TRBJ2-3; D gene unclear. Germline V gene lookup returns CDR1 MNHNS and CDR2 SASEGT. V lost 7 bases to trimming and J lost 4 bases, with 6 bases between them. CDR3 length: 11 residues.

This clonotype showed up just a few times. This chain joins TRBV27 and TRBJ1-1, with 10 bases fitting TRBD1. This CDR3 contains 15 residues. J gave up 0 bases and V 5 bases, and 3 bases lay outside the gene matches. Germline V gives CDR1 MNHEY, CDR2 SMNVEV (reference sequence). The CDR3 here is CASSPTGGLNTEAFF. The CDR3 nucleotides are TGTGCCAGCAGTCCGACAGGGGGCCTGAACACTGAAGCTTTCTTT.

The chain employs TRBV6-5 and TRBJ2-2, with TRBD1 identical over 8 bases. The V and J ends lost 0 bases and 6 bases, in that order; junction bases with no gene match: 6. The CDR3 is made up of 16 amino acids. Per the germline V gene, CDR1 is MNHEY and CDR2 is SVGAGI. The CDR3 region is CASSYSWQGAPGELFF. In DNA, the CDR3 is TGTGCCAGCAGTTACTCATGGCAGGGGGCGCCCGGGGAGCTGTTTTTT.

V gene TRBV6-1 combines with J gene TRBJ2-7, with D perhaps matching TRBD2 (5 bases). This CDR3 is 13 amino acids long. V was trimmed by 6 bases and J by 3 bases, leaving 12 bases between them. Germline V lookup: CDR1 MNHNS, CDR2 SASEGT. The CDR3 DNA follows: TGTGCCAGCAGCCAAGCCCGGGGCTACGAGCAGTACTTC. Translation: CASSQARGYEQYF.

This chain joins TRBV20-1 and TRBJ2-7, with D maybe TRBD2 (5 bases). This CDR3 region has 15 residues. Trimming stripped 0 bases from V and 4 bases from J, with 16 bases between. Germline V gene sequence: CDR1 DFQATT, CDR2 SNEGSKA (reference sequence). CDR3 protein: CSARDPAASRYEQYF. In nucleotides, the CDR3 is TGCAGTGCTAGAGATCCAGCGGCAAGTCGGTACGAGCAGTACTTC.